This note documents a single T cell receptor beta chain sequence. The target antigen is unknown. As processed by the authors: The study took CDR3 differences across clinicopathological groups and made a distant-metastasis classifier for papillary thyroid cancer from them. TCRdb redid the clone calls on the PCR reads using MiXCR. TCRdb's processing, not the authors' own work, is the source of the V and J calls. The table shows 60,000 or so clones, with almost 30% occurring only once. These data are taken from a study of metastatic and nonmetastatic thyroid tumors. About the research overall: Across peripheral blood and tumor or nodule tissue samples taken from malignant and benign thyroid patients, the repertoires were compared with one another. Study-wide points: TCR beta diversity was reportedly significantly higher in malignant thyroid tumors than benign nodules, in blood and tumor.

Germline CDR1 and CDR2: DFQATT and SNEGSKA (reference sequence). V was clipped by 4 bases and J by 4 bases; unmatched bases: 7. The CDR3 is made up of 15 amino acids. There were no patients who had received any treatment before thyroid surgery. This clonotype was obtained from a female donor with papillary thyroid cancer or a benign thyroid nodule (not recorded which). Some clones in this sample may be carry-over from other donors' samples. The rearrangement links TRBV20-1 to TRBJ1-6; 7 bases line up with TRBD1. Sequenced material: blood. CDR3 residues: CSAIQTGYYNSPLHF. CDR3 DNA: TGCAGTGCTATACAGACAGGGTATTATAATTCACCCCTCCACTTT.